This record covers a single T cell receptor (beta chain). Unique molecular identifiers tagged the TCRbeta library. TCRdb passed the PCR reads through MiXCR, listing each CDR3 protein once. The sample yields a few hundred thousand distinct CDR3 sequences, about a tenth seen once. This sample was taken from a study of T-cell reconstitution after alpha-beta-depleted transplantation in children. CDR1 SGDLS and CDR2 YYNGEE come from the germline V gene. This CDR3 comprises 19 residues. Trimming shortened V by 3 bases and J by 1 base, and 20 bases separated the two germline ends. The material sequenced was PBMCs from the stem cell graft donor, taken from the stem cell graft. This clonotype was sampled from a human donor who donated a stem cell graft to a child with acute lymphoblastic leukemia. This sequence joins TRBV9 and TRBJ2-6; D remains unclear. CDR3 residues: CASSAEPHPPRSGANVLTF. The CDR3 DNA reads TGTGCCAGCAGCGCAGAACCCCATCCTCCTAGATCTGGGGCCAACGTCCTGACTTTC.